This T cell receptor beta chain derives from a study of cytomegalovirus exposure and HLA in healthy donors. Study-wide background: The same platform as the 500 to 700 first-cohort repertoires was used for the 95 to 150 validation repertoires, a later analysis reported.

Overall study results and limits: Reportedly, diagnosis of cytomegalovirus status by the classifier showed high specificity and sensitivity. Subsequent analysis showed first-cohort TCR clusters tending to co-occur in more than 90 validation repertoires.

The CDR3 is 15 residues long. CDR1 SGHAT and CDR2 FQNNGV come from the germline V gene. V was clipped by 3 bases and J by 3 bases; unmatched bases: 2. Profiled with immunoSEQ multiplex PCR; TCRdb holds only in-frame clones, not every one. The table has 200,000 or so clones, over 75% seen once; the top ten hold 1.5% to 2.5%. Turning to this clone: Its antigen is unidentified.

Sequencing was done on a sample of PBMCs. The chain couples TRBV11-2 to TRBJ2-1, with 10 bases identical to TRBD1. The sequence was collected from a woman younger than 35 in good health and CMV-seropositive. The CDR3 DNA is TGTGCCAGCAGCTTCGACAGGGGGCTCTACAATGAGCAGTTCTTC. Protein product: CASSFDRGLYNEQFF.